The rows below give T cell receptor beta chains drawn from one sample of a study of OX40 agonist ivuxolimab in advanced cancers. Using immunoSEQ multiplex PCR, the repertoire was profiled, and TCRdb retains in-frame clones only, with some absent. The sample records roughly 14,000 clones, around three quarters being singletons. The specimen comprised CD4+ or CD8+ T cells sorted from blood, sampled in a trial of the OX40 agonist ivuxolimab. These receptor sequences come from an adult with an advanced solid tumor such as melanoma, head and neck, liver or kidney cancer. CDR3s include the opening cysteine and the closing phenylalanine or tryptophan. A clone size is listed for some rows: how often the clone was seen (once, few, many), or a class if it is expanded.

size	V	J	CDR3
-	TRBV5-8	TRBJ1-1	CASSQAPQREAFF
-	TRBV7-3	TRBJ2-1	CASSPTSGYNEQFF
-	TRBV4-2	TRBJ2-1	CASSPISGGDEQFF
-	TRBV7-7	TRBJ2-1	CASSPLNNEQFF
-	TRBV27	TRBJ1-5	CASRPGGNQPQHF
once	TRBV7-9	TRBJ2-6	CASSLDRVALSGANVLTF
-	TRBV4-1	TRBJ1-3	CASSQDWGNTIYF
-	TRBV6-1	TRBJ2-5	CASSVKRELETQYF
-	TRBV7-9	TRBJ1-4	CASSFEGQSEKLFF
few	TRBV6-4	TRBJ2-1	CASSDSIGAQNEQFF
-	TRBV9	TRBJ2-1	CASSVGTAGDNEQFF
-	TRBV2	TRBJ2-7	CASRRTSEKPYEQYF
-	TRBV19	TRBJ2-7	CASSMATAYEQYF
-	TRBV28	TRBJ2-2	CASSFPGLAITGELFF
-	TRBV29-1	TRBJ2-4	CSVQGLAKNIQYF
-	TRBV5-1	TRBJ2-2	CASSLVQGHGELFF
-	TRBV27	TRBJ2-1	CASSSVTGTRYVSEQFF
-	TRBV11-3	TRBJ2-2	CASSLEAWGTGELFF
-	TRBV21-1	TRBJ1-5	CASSKEEREQPQHF
-	TRBV27	TRBJ1-5	CASSSGDSNQPQHF
-	TRBV27	TRBJ2-3	CASSLMITDTQYF
-	TRBV7-2	TRBJ2-7	CASSLLDLFYEQYF
-	TRBV27	TRBJ2-7	CASSPPTSAAYEQYF
-	TRBV4-1	TRBJ1-1	CASSPHLGGTEAFF
-	TRBV27	TRBJ1-5	CASGSHRNQPQHF
-	TRBV7-9	TRBJ1-1	CASSLRDRGHTEAFF
-	TRBV7-9	TRBJ2-4	CASSPREDPSAKNIQYF
-	TRBV11-1	TRBJ1-2	CASSNQAGARYGYTF
-	TRBV7-9	TRBJ1-2	CASSSRFYDRGNRYTF